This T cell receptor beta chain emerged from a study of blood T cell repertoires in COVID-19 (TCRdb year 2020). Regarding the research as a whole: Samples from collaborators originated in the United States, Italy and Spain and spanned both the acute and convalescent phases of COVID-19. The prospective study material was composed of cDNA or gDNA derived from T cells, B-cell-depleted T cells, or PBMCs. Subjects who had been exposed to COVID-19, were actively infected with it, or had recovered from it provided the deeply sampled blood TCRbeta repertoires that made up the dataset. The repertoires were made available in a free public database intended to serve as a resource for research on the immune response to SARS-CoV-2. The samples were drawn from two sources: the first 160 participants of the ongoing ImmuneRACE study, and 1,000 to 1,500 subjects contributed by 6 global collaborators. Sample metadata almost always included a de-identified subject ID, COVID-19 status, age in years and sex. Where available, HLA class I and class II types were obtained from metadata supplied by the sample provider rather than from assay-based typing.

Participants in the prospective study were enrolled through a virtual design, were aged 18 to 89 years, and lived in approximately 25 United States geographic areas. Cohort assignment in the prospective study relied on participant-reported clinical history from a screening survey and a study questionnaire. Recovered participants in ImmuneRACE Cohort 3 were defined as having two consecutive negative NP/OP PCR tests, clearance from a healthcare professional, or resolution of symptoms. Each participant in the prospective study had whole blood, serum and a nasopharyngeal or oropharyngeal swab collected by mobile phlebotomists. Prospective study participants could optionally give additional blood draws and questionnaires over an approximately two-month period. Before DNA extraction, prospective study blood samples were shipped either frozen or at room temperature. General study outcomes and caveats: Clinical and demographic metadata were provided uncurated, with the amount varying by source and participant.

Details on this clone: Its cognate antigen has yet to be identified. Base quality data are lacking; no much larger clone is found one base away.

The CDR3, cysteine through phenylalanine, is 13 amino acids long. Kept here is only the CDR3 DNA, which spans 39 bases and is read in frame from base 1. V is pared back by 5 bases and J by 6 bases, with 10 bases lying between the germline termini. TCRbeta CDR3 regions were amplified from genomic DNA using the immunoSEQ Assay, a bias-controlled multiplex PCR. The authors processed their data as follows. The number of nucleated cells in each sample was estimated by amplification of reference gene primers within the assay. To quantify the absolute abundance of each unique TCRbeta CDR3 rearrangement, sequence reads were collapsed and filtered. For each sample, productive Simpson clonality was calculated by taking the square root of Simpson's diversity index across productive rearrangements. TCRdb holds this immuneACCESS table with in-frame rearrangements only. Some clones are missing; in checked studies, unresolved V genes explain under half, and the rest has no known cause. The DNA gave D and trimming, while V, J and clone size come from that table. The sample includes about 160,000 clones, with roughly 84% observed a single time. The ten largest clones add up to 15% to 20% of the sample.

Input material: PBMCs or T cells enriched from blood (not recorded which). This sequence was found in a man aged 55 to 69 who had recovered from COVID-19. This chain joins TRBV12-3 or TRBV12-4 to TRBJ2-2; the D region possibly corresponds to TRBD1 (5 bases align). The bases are TGTGCCAGCAGTATAAAGGGGCCCGGGGAGCTGTTTTTT. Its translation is CASSIKGPGELFF.